This T cell receptor beta chain was documented in a study of T cells after posttransplantation cyclophosphamide. Overall study findings and caveats: Later blood repertoires were often dominated by clones from the donor CD8+ memory compartment. TRB clonality was highly associated with recipient CMV seropositivity and reactivation. Skin or GI-infiltrating T cells shared few TRB sequences with blood.

The data were produced by immunoSEQ multiplex PCR, yet TCRdb's version contains in-frame clones alone and is incomplete. The sample carries approximately 5,900 clones, 1.5% to 2% recorded once. With V trimmed by 4 bases and J by 2 bases, 4 bases remained unmatched. The germline V gene encodes CDR1 MNHEY and CDR2 SMNVEV (reference sequence). The CDR3 is 14 residues long. This clone was seen more than once but under ten times. The antigen is not known. Treatment was busulfan-fludarabine conditioning, a marrow graft, and cyclophosphamide on days +3 and +4. This clonotype was obtained from a young adult male patient who received an allogeneic stem cell transplant from a related donor, was CMV-positive, and had no GVHD. Certain T cells may be donor cells from the graft. The sequencing used PBMCs, collected around 240 days after a stem cell transplant with posttransplant cyclophosphamide. The chain couples TRBV27 to TRBJ2-7, with 8 bases fitting TRBD2. CDR3 protein: CASSYTSGAYEQYF. Written as DNA, the CDR3 is TGTGCCAGCAGTTATACTAGCGGCGCCTACGAGCAGTACTTC.